These 5 T cell receptor beta chains originate from one sample sequenced in a study of cytomegalovirus exposure and HLA in healthy donors. Vbeta (60) and Jbeta (13) primers were used in the PCR. The protocol was immunoSEQ multiplex PCR, while the TCRdb copy is restricted to in-frame clones and leaves out a portion. Found here are over 100,000 clones; the top ten clones hold under 7%. The sequencing sample was made of PBMCs. These receptors were obtained from a man aged 35 to 55 in good health and CMV-seropositive.

The J gene is TRBJ1-1, the V gene TRBV19; 7 bases are a match to TRBD1. Germline loops: CDR1 LNHDA, CDR2 SQIVND (reference sequence). The CDR3 length is 12 residues. V lost 8 bases to trimming and J lost 5 bases; unmatched junction nucleotides: 5. Here the CDR3 DNA reads TGTGCCAGTTACAGGGGTATAACTGAAGCTTTCTTT. Its protein is CASYRGITEAFF.

The chain recombines TRBV7-2 with TRBJ1-5; D is unclear. The germline CDR1 and CDR2 sequences are SGHTA and FQGNSA. The germline V and J ends were trimmed by 5 bases and 0 bases, with 8 bases remaining between them. This CDR3 contains 14 residues. The CDR3 nucleotides are TGTGCCAGCAGCCCTGCGGGTAGCAATCAGCCCCAGCATTTT. Translated: CASSPAGSNQPQHF.

The V gene is TRBV7-2, the J gene TRBJ1-1, with TRBD1 matching over 9 bases. This CDR3 comprises 16 residues. V lost 4 bases and J lost 6; bases outside the gene matches: 12. Germline lookup yields CDR1 SGHTA and CDR2 FQGNSA. CDR3 nucleotides: TGTGCCAGCAGCTCCCAGGCCGGGACAGGGAAAGCTGAAGCTTTCTTT. It encodes CASSSQAGTGKAEAFF.

This chain links TRBV6-1 with TRBJ2-7; 7 bases match TRBD1. There are 15 residues in the CDR3. CDR1 is MNHNS, CDR2 SASEGT, per germline. V shed 5 bases and J 0 bases; nucleotides not matched to a gene: 7. The CDR3 DNA reads TGTGCCAGCAGTAAGACCGGGACAGCCTCCTACGAGCAGTACTTC. Protein sequence: CASSKTGTASYEQYF.

The chain couples TRBV6-6 to TRBJ2-3; D is unclear. V was clipped by 1 base and J by 2 bases, with 10 bases between them. This CDR3 is 15 amino acids long. Germline V CDR1 and CDR2: MNHNY, SVGAGI (reference sequence). The CDR3 spells CASSYWQTHTDTQYF. The CDR3 DNA is TGTGCCAGCAGTTACTGGCAAACACACACAGATACGCAGTATTTT.